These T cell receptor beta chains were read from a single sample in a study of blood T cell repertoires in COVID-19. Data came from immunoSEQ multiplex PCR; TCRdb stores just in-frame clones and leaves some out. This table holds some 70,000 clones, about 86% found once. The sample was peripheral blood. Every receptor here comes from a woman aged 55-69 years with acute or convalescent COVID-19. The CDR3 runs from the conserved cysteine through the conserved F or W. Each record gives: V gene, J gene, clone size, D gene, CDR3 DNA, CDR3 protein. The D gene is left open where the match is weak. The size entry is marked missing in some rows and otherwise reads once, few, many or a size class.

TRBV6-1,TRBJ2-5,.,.,TGTGCCAGCAGTGAGTACAGGGAAGAGACCCAGTACTTC,CASSEYREETQYF
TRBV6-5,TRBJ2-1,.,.,TGTGCCAGCAGTCGAGGACTGCCCGGGAAGCAGTTCTTC,CASSRGLPGKQFF
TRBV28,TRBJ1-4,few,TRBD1,TGTGCCAGCAGTTCGGGAGGGGGGACAGTCAAACTGTTTTTT,CASSSGGGTVKLFF
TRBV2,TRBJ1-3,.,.,TGTGCCAGCAGTGAAGCGCTTGGGGAGGCGAGAGGAAACACCATATATTTT,CASSEALGEARGNTIYF
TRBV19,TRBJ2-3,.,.,TGTGCCAGTAATAGTGGCGGTTACACAGATACGCAGTATTTT,CASNSGGYTDTQYF
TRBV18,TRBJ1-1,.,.,TGTGCCAGCTCACCGGACAGATTGAACACTGAAGCTTTCTTT,CASSPDRLNTEAFF
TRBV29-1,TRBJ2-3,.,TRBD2,TGCAGCGTTTCCGGGGCTAGCGGGAGCACAGATACGCAGTATTTT,CSVSGASGSTDTQYF
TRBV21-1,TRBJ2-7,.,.,TGTGCCAGCAGCAAAATTTCAAGTTTAGGACTAGCGGGAGCCGAGCAGTACTTC,CASSKISSLGLAGAEQYF
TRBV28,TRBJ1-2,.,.,TGTGCCAGCAGGACGACACCTAACTATGGCTACACCTTC,CASRTTPNYGYTF
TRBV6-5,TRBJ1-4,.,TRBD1,TGTGCCAGCAGTAAACAGGGGGCGGAAAAACTGTTTTTT,CASSKQGAEKLFF
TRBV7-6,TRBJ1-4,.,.,TGTGCCAGCAGCTTAACGTCCGGCAGGAATGAAAAACTGTTTTTT,CASSLTSGRNEKLFF
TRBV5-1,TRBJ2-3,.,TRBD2,TGCGCCAGCAGCTTGTCAAGGCGGGGGGGTGTAGATACGCAGTATTTT,CASSLSRRGGVDTQYF
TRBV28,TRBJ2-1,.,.,TGTGCCAGCAGTTCCTCAGTCAATGAGCAGTTCTTC,CASSSSVNEQFF
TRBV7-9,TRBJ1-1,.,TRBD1,TGTGCCAGCAGCCCGCCTCCGACAGGGGTCACTGAAGCTTTCTTT,CASSPPPTGVTEAFF
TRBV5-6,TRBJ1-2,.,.,TGTGCCAGCAGCTTGACAGACTATGGCTACACCTTC,CASSLTDYGYTF
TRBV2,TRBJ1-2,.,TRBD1,TGTGCCAGCAGTAGAGACAGGGGCGGGCTGGGCTACACCTTC,CASSRDRGGLGYTF
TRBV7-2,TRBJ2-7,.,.,TGTGCCAGCAGCCTACAGGGTTACGAGCAGTACTTC,CASSLQGYEQYF
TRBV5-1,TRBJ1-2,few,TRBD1,TGCGCCAGCAGCTTGGGGCCCCCCGGGACAGGCTATGGCTACACCTTC,CASSLGPPGTGYGYTF
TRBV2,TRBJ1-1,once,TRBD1,TGTGCCAGCCTCATACCGGGACAGGGGACTGAAGCTTTCTTT,CASLIPGQGTEAFF
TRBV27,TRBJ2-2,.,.,TGTGCCAGCGGGGGGAGAAACACCGGGGAGCTGTTTTTT,CASGGRNTGELFF
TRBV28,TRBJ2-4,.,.,TGTGCCAGCAGTTTAGGGGGGGCTGCCAAAAACATTCAGTACTTC,CASSLGGAAKNIQYF
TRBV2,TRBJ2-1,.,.,TGTGCCAGCCGGGGAGATTACAATGAGCAGTTCTTC,CASRGDYNEQFF